Below, one T cell receptor beta chain is given with its context. Clones were sequenced by immunoSEQ multiplex PCR, and TCRdb holds only the in-frame ones, with some missing. This sample carries 80,000 or so clones, 96% of them seen once, and the ten largest clones take about 0.2%. The data are from a study of technical replicates of blood from a few donors. Germline V gives CDR1 MGHDK, CDR2 SYGVNS. The germline V and J ends were trimmed by 3 bases and 1 base, with 13 bases remaining between them. The CDR3 is made up of 16 amino acids. Sample: T cells isolated from PBMCs. The sequence was collected from a human donor in good health. The chain has TRBV25-1 and TRBJ2-4, with D perhaps matching TRBD1 (5 bases). The CDR3 loop is CASSEGQGSAKNIQYF. The CDR3 DNA is TGTGCCAGCAGTGAGGGGCAGGGCTCGGCCAAAAACATTCAGTACTTC.